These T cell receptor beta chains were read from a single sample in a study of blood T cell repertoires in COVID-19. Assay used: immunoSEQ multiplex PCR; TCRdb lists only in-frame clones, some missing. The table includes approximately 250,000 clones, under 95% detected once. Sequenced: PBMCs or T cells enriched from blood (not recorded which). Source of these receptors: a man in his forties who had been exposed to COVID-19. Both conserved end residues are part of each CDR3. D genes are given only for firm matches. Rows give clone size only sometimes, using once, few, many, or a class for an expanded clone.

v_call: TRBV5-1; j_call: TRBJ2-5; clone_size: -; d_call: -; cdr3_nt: TGCGCCAGCAGCTTGGCTGAGACCCAGTACTTC; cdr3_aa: CASSLAETQYF
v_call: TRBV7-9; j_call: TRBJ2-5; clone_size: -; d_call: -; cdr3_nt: TGTGCCAGCAGCTTAGTAACAGGGTTGCGGGAGACCCAGTACTTC; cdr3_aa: CASSLVTGLRETQYF
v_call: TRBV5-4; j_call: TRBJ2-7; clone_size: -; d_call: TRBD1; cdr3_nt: TGTGCCAGCAGCTTGGGACAGGGGGCTCTCGAGCAGTACTTC; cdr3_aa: CASSLGQGALEQYF
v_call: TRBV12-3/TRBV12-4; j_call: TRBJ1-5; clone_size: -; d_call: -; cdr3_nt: TGTGCCAGCAGCCTCGGAGGGCCCCAGCATTTT; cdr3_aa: CASSLGGPQHF
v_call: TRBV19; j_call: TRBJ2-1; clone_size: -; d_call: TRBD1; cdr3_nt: TGTGCCAGTAGTAACAGACAGGGCGGCGAGCAGTTCTTC; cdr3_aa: CASSNRQGGEQFF
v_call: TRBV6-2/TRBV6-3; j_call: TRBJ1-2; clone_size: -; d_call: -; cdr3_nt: TGTGCCAGCAGTTACGCCGACAGGTTATACGGCTACACCTTC; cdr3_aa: CASSYADRLYGYTF
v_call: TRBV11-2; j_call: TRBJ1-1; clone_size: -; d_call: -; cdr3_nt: TGTGCCAGCAGCTTAGAGCGCAGGGCGAACACTGAAGCTTTCTTT; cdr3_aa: CASSLERRANTEAFF
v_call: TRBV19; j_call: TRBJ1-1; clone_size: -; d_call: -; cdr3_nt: TGTGCCAGTAGTTGGGGGCAGGGAAATAACACTGAAGCTTTCTTT; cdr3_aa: CASSWGQGNNTEAFF
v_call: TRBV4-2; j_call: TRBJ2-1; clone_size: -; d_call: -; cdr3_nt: TGTGCCAGCAGCCAGGCCGGGAAGAACTCCTACAATGAGCAGTTCTTC; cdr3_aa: CASSQAGKNSYNEQFF
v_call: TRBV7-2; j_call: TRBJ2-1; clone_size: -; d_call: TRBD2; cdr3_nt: TGTGCCAGCAGCTGGAGCCAGCGGGAGGGCTACAATGAGCAGTTCTTC; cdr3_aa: CASSWSQREGYNEQFF
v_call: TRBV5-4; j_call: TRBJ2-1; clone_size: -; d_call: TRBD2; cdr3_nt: TGTGCCAGCAGCTTGGCCGCGACTAGCGGGAGGGCGGGTAGGCAGTTCTTC; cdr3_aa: CASSLAATSGRAGRQFF
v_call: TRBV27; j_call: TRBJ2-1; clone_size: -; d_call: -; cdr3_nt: TGTGCCAGCAGTTCTCACCCCGACAAGCAGTTCTTC; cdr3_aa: CASSSHPDKQFF
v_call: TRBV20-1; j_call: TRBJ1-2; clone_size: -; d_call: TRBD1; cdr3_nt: TGCAGTGCTACGACAGGGTTTGGCTACACCTTC; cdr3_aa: CSATTGFGYTF
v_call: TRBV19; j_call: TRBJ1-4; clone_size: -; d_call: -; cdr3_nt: TGTGCCAGTAAAAAGGGGGTGACTGAAAAACTGTTTTTT; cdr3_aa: CASKKGVTEKLFF
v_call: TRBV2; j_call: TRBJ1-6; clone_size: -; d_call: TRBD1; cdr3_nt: TGTGCCACGGGACAGGGGGATGTTTCACCCCTCCACTTT; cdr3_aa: CATGQGDVSPLHF
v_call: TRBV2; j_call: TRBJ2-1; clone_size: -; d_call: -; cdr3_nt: TGTGCCAGCAGAAACAACTACAATGAGCAGTTCTTC; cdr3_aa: CASRNNYNEQFF
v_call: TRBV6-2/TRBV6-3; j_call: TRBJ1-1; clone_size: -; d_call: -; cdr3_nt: TGTGCCAGCAGTTATTCGGTCCCCGGGACAGAAGCTTTCTTT; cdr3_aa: CASSYSVPGTEAFF
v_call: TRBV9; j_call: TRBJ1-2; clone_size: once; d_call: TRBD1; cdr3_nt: TGTGCCAGCAGCGAGGGGGTGGACAGGGGTACCTATGGCTACACCTTC; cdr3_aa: CASSEGVDRGTYGYTF
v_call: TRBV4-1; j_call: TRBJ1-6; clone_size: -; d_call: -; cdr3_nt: TGCGCCAGCAGCCAAAACAGGGATTCACCCCTCCACTTT; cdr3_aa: CASSQNRDSPLHF
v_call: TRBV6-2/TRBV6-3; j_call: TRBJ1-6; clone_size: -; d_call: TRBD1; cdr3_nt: TGTGCCAGCAGCCACCGACAGGGTAATTACTCACCCCTCCACTTT; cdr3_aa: CASSHRQGNYSPLHF
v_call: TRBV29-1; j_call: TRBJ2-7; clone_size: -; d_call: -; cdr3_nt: TGCAGCGCCGGAATGCAGGGTGGCGAGCAGTACTTC; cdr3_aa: CSAGMQGGEQYF
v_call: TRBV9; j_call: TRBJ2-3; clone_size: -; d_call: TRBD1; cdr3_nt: TGTGCCAGCAGCGTAGTGGGACAGACCGCAACAGATACGCAGTATTTT; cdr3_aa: CASSVVGQTATDTQYF
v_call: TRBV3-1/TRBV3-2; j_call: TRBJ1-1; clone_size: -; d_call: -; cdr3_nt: TGTGCCACTACGGGTACGGGATTCACTGAAGCTTTCTTT; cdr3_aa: CATTGTGFTEAFF
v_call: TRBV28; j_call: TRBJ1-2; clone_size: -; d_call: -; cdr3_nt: TGTGCCAGCAGTTTAGGAGAAGCCTATGGCTACACCTTC; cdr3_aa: CASSLGEAYGYTF
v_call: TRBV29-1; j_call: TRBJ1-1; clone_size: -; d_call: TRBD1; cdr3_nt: TGCAGCGTCACCCGGGACAGCCTTATTGGAGCTTTCTTT; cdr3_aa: CSVTRDSLIGAFF
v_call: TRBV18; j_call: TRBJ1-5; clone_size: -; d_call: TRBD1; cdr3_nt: TGTGCCAGCTCACCGGGGACAGGGAATCTTCAGCCCCAGCATTTT; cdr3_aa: CASSPGTGNLQPQHF
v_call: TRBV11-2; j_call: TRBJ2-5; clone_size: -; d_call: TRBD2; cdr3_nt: TGTGCCAGCAGCTTAGGGCTATTAGCGGGAGAGGAGACCCAGTACTTC; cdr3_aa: CASSLGLLAGEETQYF
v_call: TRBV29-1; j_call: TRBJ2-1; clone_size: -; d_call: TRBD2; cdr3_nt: TGCAGCGTTGCGCCCAGCGGGAGATGGAATGAGCAGTTCTTC; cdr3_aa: CSVAPSGRWNEQFF